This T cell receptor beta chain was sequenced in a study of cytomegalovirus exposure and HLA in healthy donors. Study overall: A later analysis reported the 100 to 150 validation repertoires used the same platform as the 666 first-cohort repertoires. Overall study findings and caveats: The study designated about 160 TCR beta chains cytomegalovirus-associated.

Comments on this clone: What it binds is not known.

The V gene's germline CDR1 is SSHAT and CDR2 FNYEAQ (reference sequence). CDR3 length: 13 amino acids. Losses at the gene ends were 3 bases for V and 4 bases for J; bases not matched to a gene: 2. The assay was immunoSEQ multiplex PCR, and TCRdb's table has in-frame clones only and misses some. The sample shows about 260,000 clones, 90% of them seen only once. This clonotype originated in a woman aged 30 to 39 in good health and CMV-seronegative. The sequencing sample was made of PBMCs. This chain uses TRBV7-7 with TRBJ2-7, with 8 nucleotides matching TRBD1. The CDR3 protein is CASSLGQDYEQYF. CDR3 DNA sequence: TGTGCCAGCAGCTTGGGACAGGATTACGAGCAGTACTTC.